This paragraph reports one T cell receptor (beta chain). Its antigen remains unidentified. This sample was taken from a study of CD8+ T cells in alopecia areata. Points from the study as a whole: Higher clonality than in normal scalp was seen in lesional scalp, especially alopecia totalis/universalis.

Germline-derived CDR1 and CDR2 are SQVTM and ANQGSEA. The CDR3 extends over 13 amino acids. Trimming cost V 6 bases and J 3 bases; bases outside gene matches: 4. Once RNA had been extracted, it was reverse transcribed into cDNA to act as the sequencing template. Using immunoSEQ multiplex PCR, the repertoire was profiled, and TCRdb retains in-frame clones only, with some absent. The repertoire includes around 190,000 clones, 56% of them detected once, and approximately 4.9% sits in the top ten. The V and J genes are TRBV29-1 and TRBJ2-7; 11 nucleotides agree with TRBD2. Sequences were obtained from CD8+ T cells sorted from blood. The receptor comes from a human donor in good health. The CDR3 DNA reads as TGCAGCGTGCAGACTAGCGGGGTCTACGAGCAGTACTTC. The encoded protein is CSVQTSGVYEQYF.